This T cell receptor (beta chain) was found in a study of cytomegalovirus exposure and HLA in healthy donors (dated by TCRdb to about 2017). With respect to the entire study: According to an earlier analysis of 550 to 700 of the donors, some 180 million T cells yielded roughly 100 million unique TCR beta sequences and about 300 Gb of sequence data. An early release covering about 600 HLA-typed donors comprised approximately 300 gigabases of sequencing data and around 85 million unique TCR sequences. The genetic ancestry cluster associated with self-reported Caucasian donors included over 80% of the approximately 410 genotyped donors. The study was designed to test whether signatures of past pathogen exposure could be identified by cataloging public T cell receptors. Using immunosequencing, the study profiled T cell repertoires from about 650 subjects and related those repertoires to cytomegalovirus serostatus. Besides the first cohort of 550 to 750 subjects, a separate validation cohort made up of 120 different subjects was used. High-throughput TCR immunosequencing, statistical association of individual TCRs with disease status, and machine learning were combined to predict cytomegalovirus infection status. To study patterns of TCR occurrence, a later analysis re-analyzed previously published TCR beta repertoires from 600 to 750 donors and added high-resolution HLA genotyping. Rather than drawing on any new phenotypic data, the later analysis identified candidate immune exposures from TCR beta sequences and the way those sequences occurred across donors. An earlier analysis of some 600 of the donors applied high-throughput TCR beta sequencing to assess whether each TCR beta V gene segment acted as functional or pseudogenic. Alongside the repertoire data, information on donor age, sex, ethnicity and CMV serostatus was compiled. A later genetic analysis took genome-wide SNP genotypes for about 55% of the 666 donors and used that subset as a discovery cohort. Every repertoire in the discovery cohort had been generated on one and the same sequencing platform. Class I and class II HLA loci were covered by the typing at four-digit resolution. Typing coverage differed by locus: A, B, C, DRB1 and DQB1 were typed in roughly 629-630 donors, DQA1 in 522, DPA1 in nearly 610, and DPB1 in 450 to 490. Roughly 5 DR-DQ haplotypes were handled as single units for association and clustering, since linkage in the cohort was strong. Among several hundred genotyped donors of the cohort, an average of about 240,000 unique TCR beta nucleotide sequences was sequenced per donor, of which about 20% were non-productive.

Broader findings and caveats from the paper: Some IMGT-functional V segments, including TRBV6-2 and TRBV6-3, could not be distinguished by the 87-base-pair reads and were therefore excluded. A few of the identified cytomegalovirus-associated TCR beta chains were confirmed in vitro to be specific for cytomegalovirus antigens. For the cohort, immune exposure information was limited to CMV serostatus. A further reported finding was that TCR beta sequences accurately predicted the HLA-A and HLA-B alleles for most subjects in the first cohort. According to a later analysis, most CMV-associated TCR beta chains appeared to be HLA-restricted, and the HLA associations seemed to be driven largely by CMV exposure. According to a later analysis, TCR association rates differed among HLA loci, with DRB1 alleles showing the most associated TCRs and HLA-C alleles showing the fewest. The earlier analysis of 450 to 700 of the donors excluded about 16 rarely observed V segments, including chromosome 9 orphons, because counts were too low. The study gave a list of under 200 TCR beta chains associated with cytomegalovirus. Because some donors lacked HLA typing at each locus, the association tests relied only on the typed subset. Most TCR sequences were observed very rarely across donors, whereas some public TCRs were present in many individuals. In a later analysis, 16,951 TCR beta sequences were associated with specific HLA alleles at a false discovery rate of 0.05. Only TCR beta chains were sequenced in this cohort, and the absence of alpha or paired-chain data limited detectable features. In an earlier analysis of some 500 of the donors, most TCR beta V segments appeared in productive rearrangements about 87% or about 30% of the time, broadly matching IMGT annotations. According to the authors, the approach could potentially be generalized to other disease states and immunological phenotypes. A later analysis found that HLA-associated TCR beta chains were more clonally expanded and had lower generation probabilities than equally common non-associated chains. The classifier was reported to diagnose cytomegalovirus status with high specificity and sensitivity in both the original cohort and the validation cohort. A later genetic analysis associated a missense DCLRE1C variant with V-gene and J-gene trimming of TCR beta chains, and an independent cohort replicated the association. When HLA alleles, especially DR and DQ, strongly co-occurred, TCR associations were difficult to assign to individual alleles. Correlated functional status among segregating V segments might reflect linkage disequilibrium, but an unknown experimental factor could not be ruled out. In a later genetic analysis, fewer N-insertions in productive TCRs were reported among donors in an Asian-associated ancestry cluster than the roughly 700-donor mean. Several of the top co-occurrence clusters appeared to be linked to parvovirus B19, influenza, CMV and Epstein-Barr virus, according to a later analysis. Roughly uniform sequencing depth across donors was assumed in presence/absence analyses, although this assumption may not hold. A cluster of highly shared sequence variants was judged likely to represent a technical artifact of the sequencing pipeline.

The library was obtained by the immunoSEQ multiplex PCR assay. For the multiplex PCR, a mixture combining 60 forward primers for TCR Vbeta segments and 13 reverse primers for TCR Jbeta segments was used. A multiplex PCR assay on genomic DNA amplified the CDR3 region of rearranged TCR beta genes. On the Illumina HiSeq System, the amplified TCR beta libraries were sequenced as 87-base-pair reads. In the original analysis: Across the 600 to 700 repertoires, a later analysis counted 78 million or so unique TCR beta chains, 8.5 million to 12 million of which were shared by at least two donors. Raw reads were error-corrected and collapsed into unique sequences by a nearest-neighbor algorithm in which closely related sequences were merged to remove PCR and sequencing errors. V, D and J gene segments were assigned by aligning CDR3 sequences to IMGT reference sequences. For a sequence to be retained, a match of at least six nucleotides was required to both a V gene segment and a J gene segment. Rearrangements were classified as productive when the CDR3 lacked stop codons and remained in frame with V and J, and all other rearrangements were classified as non-productive. CDR3 was defined according to IMGT convention as the region running from the second conserved V-encoded cysteine to the conserved J-encoded phenylalanine. Sequences without an unambiguous match to a single V gene segment were excluded from the earlier analysis of a few hundred of the donors. An earlier analysis of about 600 of the donors called V segments functional above 56.7% productive rearrangements and segregating when the between-donor standard deviation exceeded 5%. A statistical classification framework was developed to diagnose cytomegalovirus status using the catalog of TCR beta chain sequences. V and J gene assignment, in a later analysis, came from comparing TCR nucleotide sequences with IMGT/GENE-DB human TR gene sequences. Using the TCRdist pipeline, a later analysis assigned CDR3 sequences along with most-parsimonious VDJ recombination scenarios. In a later analysis, every TCR beta chain was defined by the combination of its CDR3 amino acid sequence and its V-gene family, and reads without a unique V-gene family were dropped. To address suspected cross-contamination and a sequencing artifact, a later analysis removed roughly 640 highly shared, low-generation-probability nucleotide sequences. In a later analysis, a clonal expansion index was calculated for each public chain from normalized within-repertoire ranks of inferred template counts. In a later analysis, generation probabilities were computed with a VDJ recombination model fitted to out-of-frame rearrangements, and the resulting probabilities were checked against IGoR. A later analysis scored TCR-TCR, TCR-HLA and TCR-CMV co-occurrence with hypergeometric tests, applying a repertoire-size bias correction to TCR pairs. A later analysis estimated false discovery rates by permuting HLA or CMV assignments 20 times. In a later analysis, co-occurring TCRs were grouped using DBSCAN, with TCRdist sequence similarity added in when clustering inside HLA-allele-positive subsets. Repertoires with fewer than 30,000 or more than 120,000 public chains were left out of co-occurrence clustering, as were four to six repertoires with anomalous nucleotide sharing. This immuneACCESS table, as held by TCRdb, lists in-frame sequences with V and J called but not all clones. Of the missing ones, under half trace to an unresolved V gene in checked studies; the others have no known cause. V and J calls and clone size follow that table, whereas D and trimming were derived from the DNA. The table for this sample lists 110,000 or so clones; about 79% of them were counted only once. The leading ten clones occupy nearly 2.5% of the sample.

The cohort comprised 550 to 700 healthy bone marrow donors. Cohort members were all nominally healthy when sampled, although unrecorded immune exposures were likely present. The donor tested CMV seronegative and was one of the 352 seronegative cohort members. A peripheral blood sample was provided by each donor, and peripheral blood mononuclear cells were used for TCR beta sequencing. The Qiagen DNeasy Blood Extraction Kit was used to extract genomic DNA from the blood cell samples. Worth noting for this clone: Its antigen target is currently unknown. Per-base qualities were not stored, and no clone one base away is much larger.

The CDR3 goes from the cysteine to the phenylalanine over 16 residues. Only the CDR3 part of the read is kept: 48 bases, read in frame from the first base. Trimming removed 2 bases from V and 4 bases from J, leaving 15 bases between the germline ends. According to the germline V gene (reference sequence), CDR1 reads MNHNY and CDR2 reads SVGAGI. The sequencing input was PBMCs. Recombination connected TRBV6-6 to TRBJ1-5; the D gene identity is not certain. The sequence derives from a woman aged 18-29 years in good health and CMV-seronegative. Read as DNA, the sequence is TGTGCCAGCAGTTACCGGAGATACAAGCCTAATCAGCCCCAGCATTTT. The encoded protein is CASSYRRYKPNQPQHF.